Listed below are T cell receptor beta chains from one sample, sequenced in a study of early T cells in non-severe SARS-CoV-2 infection. One entry per CDR3 protein results from TCRdb running MiXCR on the 5' RACE reads. The sample shows tens of thousands of distinct CDR3 sequences, roughly a tenth of them seen only once. The sample consisted of whole blood. These receptor sequences come from an adult who was a healthcare worker with PCR-confirmed SARS-CoV-2 infection or an uninfected control (not recorded which). Both conserved end residues are part of each CDR3. The order of the fields is J gene, D gene, V gene, clone size, CDR3 DNA, CDR3 protein. A D gene is named only where the DNA matches it firmly. Rows may omit the clone size; those that give it use once, few, many or a size class.

TRBJ1-5	-	TRBV28	-	TGTGCCAGCACGACCCGGCAGGCGATATATAGCAATCAGCCCCAGCATTTT	CASTTRQAIYSNQPQHF
TRBJ2-7	-	TRBV29-1	many	TGCAGCGCACGGGGGACAACCAAGGCCTACGAGCAGTACTTC	CSARGTTKAYEQYF
TRBJ1-2	-	TRBV6-6	few	TGTGCCAGCAGTTACGTACAGAGATATAACTATGGCTACACCTTC	CASSYVQRYNYGYTF
TRBJ1-3	TRBD1	TRBV11-3	few	TGTGCCAGCAGCATACAGGGGGCGGATGGAAACACCATATATTTT	CASSIQGADGNTIYF
TRBJ1-5	-	TRBV6-6	many	TGTGCCAGCAGTTACTCTCAAGGGAGCGGTCAGCCCCAGCATTTT	CASSYSQGSGQPQHF
TRBJ1-5	TRBD1	TRBV29-1	many	TGCAGCGTTCGGGACAGTGGAAATCAGCCCCAGCATTTT	CSVRDSGNQPQHF
TRBJ1-4	TRBD1	TRBV12-3/TRBV12-4	-	TGTGCTATCCGGGACAGGGGTGAAAAACTGTTTTTT	CAIRDRGEKLFF
TRBJ1-3	TRBD1	TRBV9	-	TGTGCCAGCACTGCATCGGACAGGGATCGCGCTGGAAACACCATATATTTT	CASTASDRDRAGNTIYF
TRBJ2-1	-	TRBV5-6	few	TGTGCCAGCAGCGCCTACTTCGGTAGATTCAATGAGCAGTTCTTC	CASSAYFGRFNEQFF
TRBJ2-1	TRBD2	TRBV28	-	TGTGCCAGCAGTTTGGGGCTAGCGGGAGGGGTTGATACAAATGAGCAGTTCTTC	CASSLGLAGGVDTNEQFF
TRBJ1-1	TRBD1	TRBV29-1	-	TGCAGCGTTGAAGACCCCGGGACAGCTTTTGAAGCTTTCTTT	CSVEDPGTAFEAFF
TRBJ2-5	-	TRBV20-1	-	TGCAGTGCATCCAGGAGGGCCGGGGAGACCCAGTACTTC	CSASRRAGETQYF
TRBJ2-3	TRBD1	TRBV28	many	TGTGCCAGCAGTATGGACAGGTGGAATACGCAGTATTTT	CASSMDRWNTQYF
TRBJ2-5	-	TRBV6-1	few	TGTGCCAGCAGTGTACGGGGAGAGACCCAGTACTTC	CASSVRGETQYF
TRBJ2-3	-	TRBV19	many	TGTGCCAGTAGTATCCGGGATTATAAAGATACGCAGTATTTT	CASSIRDYKDTQYF
TRBJ2-1	-	TRBV20-1	many	TGCAGTGCTAGCGGGCGGGAGCAGTTCTTC	CSASGREQFF
TRBJ1-6	TRBD1	TRBV2	-	TGTGCGAACCAGCCGGGACAGGGCGGTTCACCCCTCCACTTT	CANQPGQGGSPLHF
TRBJ2-4	-	TRBV6-6	many	TGTGCCAGCAGCCCCCCCGGGGGCGGACTCAAAAACATTCAGTACTTC	CASSPPGGGLKNIQYF
TRBJ2-2	TRBD2	TRBV5-1	few	TGCGCCAGCACAGGACTAGCGCAAATCGGGGAGCTGTTTTTT	CASTGLAQIGELFF
TRBJ2-1	-	TRBV10-2	-	TGCGCCAGCAGTGTCAGCCCCTACAATGAGCAGTTCTTC	CASSVSPYNEQFF
TRBJ2-1	TRBD2	TRBV4-3	many	TGCGCCAGCAGCTTGTCAGCGGGAGACTACAATGAGCAGTTCTTC	CASSLSAGDYNEQFF
TRBJ2-2	-	TRBV12-3/TRBV12-4	many	TGTGCCAGCAGCTTTAGCGGGACAGCCACCGGGGAGCTGTTTTTT	CASSFSGTATGELFF
TRBJ2-6	-	TRBV29-1	-	TGCAGCGTTCGTGAGGGAGTAGGAGCTGGGGCCAACGTCCTGACTTTC	CSVREGVGAGANVLTF
TRBJ1-6	TRBD1	TRBV20-1	few	TGCAGTGCTAGGTCGGGACAGGTGGTAATTAATTCACCCCTCCACTTT	CSARSGQVVINSPLHF
TRBJ1-1	-	TRBV5-5	few	TGTGCCAGCAGCGCAGGACAGCTCATGAACACTGAAGCTTTCTTT	CASSAGQLMNTEAFF
TRBJ2-2	-	TRBV6-2/TRBV6-3	many	TGTGCCAGCAGTAGAAATCCGGGACTCACGAACACCGGGGAGCTGTTTTTT	CASSRNPGLTNTGELFF
TRBJ2-7	-	TRBV25-1	few	TGTGCCAGCCGCGAGAACGGCTTATACGAGCAGTACTTC	CASRENGLYEQYF
TRBJ2-3	-	TRBV5-1	-	TGCGCCAGCAGCTTGTCTCACACAGATACGCAGTATTTT	CASSLSHTDTQYF
TRBJ2-2	TRBD1	TRBV28	-	TGTGCCAGCAGTTTGGAGGACAGGCCCCTCACCGGGGAGCTGTTTTTT	CASSLEDRPLTGELFF
TRBJ2-1	-	TRBV11-2	few	TGTGCCAGCAGCTTATCGACAGGTCCCAATGAGCAGTTCTTC	CASSLSTGPNEQFF
TRBJ1-5	-	TRBV24-1	many	TGTGCCACCAGTGATCAAAATCAGCCCCAGCATTTT	CATSDQNQPQHF
TRBJ2-1	-	TRBV11-2	many	TGTGCCAGCAGCTTGGGCGCTAATGAGCAGTTCTTC	CASSLGANEQFF
TRBJ1-6	-	TRBV20-1	many	TGCAGTGCTAGAGGCGGAAGCACGCAGGGACCCCTCCACTTT	CSARGGSTQGPLHF
TRBJ2-3	-	TRBV9	few	TGTGCCAGCAGCGTAGGTCGAGCCACAGATACGCAGTATTTT	CASSVGRATDTQYF
TRBJ2-7	-	TRBV20-1	-	TGCAGTGCTAGAGATCTTTTAGGCCGAAGCTCCTACGAGCAGTACTTC	CSARDLLGRSSYEQYF
TRBJ2-5	TRBD2	TRBV6-5	-	TGTGCCAGCAGTTTGGGCGGGAGACAGGAGACCCAGTACTTC	CASSLGGRQETQYF
TRBJ1-2	-	TRBV27	many	TGTGCCAGCAGTTTAAAGCCGGCTAACTATGGCTACACCTTC	CASSLKPANYGYTF
TRBJ1-3	TRBD1	TRBV7-9	few	TGTGCCAGCAGCCTTTGGCAGGGGGCTGGAAACACCATATATTTT	CASSLWQGAGNTIYF
TRBJ2-1	-	TRBV29-1	once	TGCAGCGTTCGTATCGACACAGCAGCATGGGAGCAGTTCTTC	CSVRIDTAAWEQFF
TRBJ2-7	TRBD1	TRBV28	-	TGTGCCAGCAGGGTGACAGGGGGCAAGTACGAGCAGTACTTC	CASRVTGGKYEQYF
TRBJ1-4	-	TRBV12-3/TRBV12-4	few	TGTGCCAGCAGTTTAGGGGGGAGTCGAAAACTGTTTTTT	CASSLGGSRKLFF
TRBJ2-1	TRBD2	TRBV27	many	TGTGCCAGCGGGCCCCTAGCGGGCTCCTACAATGAGCAGTTCTTC	CASGPLAGSYNEQFF
TRBJ2-7	-	TRBV7-2	many	TGTGCCAGCAGCTTAAGTCCCGCCAGCTCCTACGAGCAGTACTTC	CASSLSPASSYEQYF
TRBJ1-2	TRBD1	TRBV25-1	-	TGTGCCAGCAGTGGGACAGGCTCTAATGGCTACACCTTC	CASSGTGSNGYTF
TRBJ1-6	TRBD1	TRBV7-9	-	TGTGCCAGCAGCCCACAGGGGATATCCTATAATTCACCCCTCCACTTT	CASSPQGISYNSPLHF
TRBJ1-1	-	TRBV20-1	few	TGCAGTGCCAGAGGGATCGGGCAGACTGAAGCTTTCTTT	CSARGIGQTEAFF
TRBJ2-3	-	TRBV6-2/TRBV6-3	few	TGTGCCAGCAGCCTATTTGGCGGCACAGATACGCAGTATTTT	CASSLFGGTDTQYF
TRBJ2-1	-	TRBV12-3/TRBV12-4	-	TGTGCCAGCAGTTGGGGGCTACCCTGGGGTGAGCAGTTCTTC	CASSWGLPWGEQFF
TRBJ1-5	-	TRBV20-1	many	TGCAGTGCTAGAGATCAACAGCTCTATCAGCCCCAGCATTTT	CSARDQQLYQPQHF
TRBJ1-1	-	TRBV7-9	once	TGTGCCAGCAGCTTTGGAGGGGGAGTTTCTGAAGCTTTCTTT	CASSFGGGVSEAFF
TRBJ1-5	-	TRBV12-3/TRBV12-4	many	TGTGCCAGCAGCCTGACCCTCCGTCAGCCCCAGCATTTT	CASSLTLRQPQHF
TRBJ2-5	-	TRBV20-1	few	TGCAGGGCGGTTAGTCGGAGCCAAGAGACCCAGTACTTC	CRAVSRSQETQYF
TRBJ2-7	-	TRBV28	-	TGTGCCAGCAGCCACACCCACGAGCAGTACTTC	CASSHTHEQYF
TRBJ2-1	TRBD1	TRBV12-3/TRBV12-4	medium-sized	TGTGCCAGCAGTGTGGGACAGGGTCATGAGCAGTTCTTC	CASSVGQGHEQFF
TRBJ1-2	TRBD1	TRBV29-1	many	TGCAGCGCCTGGGACAGCACACTCTTAAACTATGGCTACACCTTC	CSAWDSTLLNYGYTF
TRBJ2-3	TRBD2	TRBV28	-	TGTGCCAGCAGACTAGCGGGAAGCACAGATACGCAGTATTTT	CASRLAGSTDTQYF
TRBJ2-5	-	TRBV6-1	few	TGTGCCAGCACACTAGATCATGAAGAGACCCAGTACTTC	CASTLDHEETQYF